These 9 T cell receptor beta chains were all obtained from the same sample, sequenced in a study of cytotoxic CD8 clonotypes in ibrutinib-treated CLL (dated by TCRdb to 2020 to 2022). The time point label, as the study defines it: progressive disease on ibrutinib. Library construction relied on the immunoSEQ multiplex PCR assay. The table was pulled from immuneACCESS by TCRdb, which kept in-frame rearrangements only. Such tables lose some clones; where checked, under half of the loss comes from unresolved V genes, and the rest has no known cause. The sample table records roughly 70,000 clones; 80% of these occur just once. In total, the top ten clones hold roughly 8% of the sample. The sequencing here drew on PBMCs, taken at disease progression, from a patient treated with ibrutinib. Receptors originate from a human donor with chronic lymphocytic leukemia.

The rearrangement joins TRBV27 to TRBJ2-7; D is unclear. Trimming removed 6 bases at V and 3 bases at J, with 9 bases between. CDR1 and CDR2 (germline): MNHEY, SMNVEV (reference sequence). This CDR3 has 12 residues. CDR3 in DNA: TGTGCCAGCAGGGGTATTAACTACGAGCAGTACTTC. As protein: CASRGINYEQYF.

This chain joins TRBV6-6 and TRBJ1-5; 9 nucleotides agree with TRBD1. The CDR3 spans 16 residues. Trimming removed 6 bases from V and 7 bases from J; junction bases left unmatched: 13. In germline, CDR1 is MNHNY, CDR2 SVGAGI (reference sequence). The CDR3 nucleotides read TGTGCCAGCAGCCACGACTGGACAGGGGTGGTCCAGCCCCAGCATTTT. As protein: CASSHDWTGVVQPQHF.

A remark on this clone: Other DNA sequences of this sample code for an identical CDR3. The DNA of the CDR3 is TGTGCCTGGAGTGTACTGGTGGGAGAGGAGACCCAGTACTTC. Encoded protein: CAWSVLVGEETQYF. The chain couples TRBV30 to TRBJ2-5; perhaps TRBD2 as D (5 bases). The germline CDR1 and CDR2 sequences are GTSNPN and SVGIG (reference sequence). The CDR3 length is 14 residues. Between the trimmed V and J ends, which lost 0 bases and 5 bases, there was a span of 13 bases. Complete variable domain (other parts from reference TRBV30 and TRBJ2-5): SQTIHQWPATLVQPVGSPLSLECTVEGTSNPNLYWYRQAAGRGLQLLFYSVGIGQISSEVPQNLSASRPQDRQFILSSKKLLLSDSGFYLCAWSVLVGEETQYFGPGTRLLVL.

The chain uses TRBV7-2 and TRBJ2-2; D is ambiguous. The germline CDR1 and CDR2 sequences are SGHTA and FQGNSA. This CDR3 contains 12 residues. Trimming shortened V by 5 bases and J by 9 bases, and 10 bases separated the two germline ends. The CDR3 sequence: CASSRNGWELFF. In DNA, the CDR3 is TGTGCCAGCAGCCGAAACGGGTGGGAGCTGTTTTTT. Filled out from reference TRBV7-2 and TRBJ2-2, the complete variable domain reads GAGVSQSPSNKVTEKGKDVELRCDPISGHTALYWYRQSLGQGLEFLIYFQGNSAPDKSGLPSDRFSAERTGGSVSTLTIQRTQQEDSAVYLCASSRNGWELFFGEGSRLTVL.

The gene calls are TRBV9 and TRBJ2-1, with 12 bases that match TRBD2. V lost 5 bases, J lost 8 bases, and 8 bases stayed unmatched. The CDR3 has 15 amino acids. Per the germline V gene, CDR1 is SGDLS and CDR2 is YYNGEE. CDR3 coding DNA: TGTGCCAGCAGTCTAGCGGGAGGGCCCGTGGATGAGCAGTTCTTC. Translation: CASSLAGGPVDEQFF.

In its sample, this clone was seen a few times. For the CDR3, the DNA is TGTGCCAGCAGCAAAGGGACAGGGGAAAATGAAAAACTGTTTTTT. This encodes CASSKGTGENEKLFF. The rearrangement joins TRBV5-8 to TRBJ1-4; the match to TRBD1 covers 10 bases. The CDR3 contains 15 residues. The germline V gene has CDR1 SGHTS and CDR2 YDEGEE. With V trimmed by 4 bases and J by 5 bases, 5 bases remained unmatched.

The rearrangement links TRBV5-6 to TRBJ1-1, with a tentative D call TRBD1 (6 bases). The CDR3 runs 15 residues. Germline CDR1 SGHDT, CDR2 YYEEEE. V was trimmed by 4 bases and J by 5 bases, leaving 18 bases between them. The CDR3 DNA reads as TGTGCCAGCAGCGTAGGTCTTAGGGGGGAAACTGAAGCTTTCTTT. Translated, it gives CASSVGLRGETEAFF.

CDR3 sequence (DNA): TGTGCCAGCACCCAATTACCGGGACTAGCGGGTAGCTCTGGGGCCAACGTCCTGACTTTC. It translates to CASTQLPGLAGSSGANVLTF. V and J are TRBV2 and TRBJ2-6, with 12 bases matching TRBD2. After removal of 7 bases from V and 0 bases from J, the junction contained 13 bases not matched to a gene. Germline V CDR1 and CDR2: SNHLY, FYNNEI. The CDR3 length is 20 residues.

V is TRBV30 and J is TRBJ2-7, with a tentative D call TRBD1 (7 bases). Trimming removed 1 base at V and 6 bases at J, with 10 bases between. The CDR3 runs 12 residues. Germline V gene data show CDR1 as GTSNPN and CDR2 as SVGIG (reference sequence). The CDR3 nucleotides read TGTGCCTGGAGTGCGCAGGGGGGCGAGCAGTACTTC. Its translation is CAWSAQGGEQYF.